The TCR beta chain described here comes from a study of early T cells in non-severe SARS-CoV-2 infection. Study-wide background: Unsorted whole-blood RNA was sequenced in bulk, leaving chains unpaired.

Germline loops: CDR1 SQVTM, CDR2 ANQGSEA. V was shortened by 6 bases and J by 2 bases, with 10 bases between the two germline ends. The CDR3 consists of 12 residues. Individual cDNA molecules were tagged with unique molecular identifiers. MiXCR was run by TCRdb on the 5' RACE reads, yielding one entry per CDR3 protein. The sample holds more than 85,000 distinct CDR3 sequences; 16% are singletons and the top ten take roughly 1.3%. The chain recombines TRBV29-1 with TRBJ1-1, with D unclear. The TCR originated in an adult who was a healthcare worker with PCR-confirmed SARS-CoV-2 infection or an uninfected control (not recorded which). Material for sequencing was whole blood. In nucleotides, the CDR3 is TGCAGCGTCGTCACAGTAAACACTGAAGCTTTCTTT. Its translation is CSVVTVNTEAFF.